Here is one T cell receptor (beta chain) with its context. The entry originates in a study of shared clonotypes between healthy human individuals. In the original analysis: From ImmunoSEQ came sequences covering only the junction and carrying no quality scores, so filtering differed. Repertoires were generated with immunoSEQ multiplex PCR, while TCRdb's copy carries only in-frame clones and drops some. V and J calls and clone size are copied from that table; D and trimming were computed from the DNA. The repertoire holds roughly 2.5 million clones, with around nine tenths as singletons. In germline, CDR1 is LNHDA, CDR2 SQIVND (reference sequence). The junction had 18 bases not matched to a gene; V was cut back by 9 bases and J by 0 bases. CDR3 size: 20 residues.

The chain carries TRBV19 and TRBJ2-2, with 11 bases fitting TRBD2. The sequencing sample was made of naive CD4+ T cells sorted from blood. Sample subset: CD45RA+ positively selected. The receptor was isolated from a man aged 18 to 35 in good health. The CDR3 region is CASYPRQGKTSGTNTGELFF. Written as DNA, the CDR3 is TGTGCCAGCTATCCTCGACAGGGGAAGACTAGCGGGACGAACACCGGGGAGCTGTTTTTT.